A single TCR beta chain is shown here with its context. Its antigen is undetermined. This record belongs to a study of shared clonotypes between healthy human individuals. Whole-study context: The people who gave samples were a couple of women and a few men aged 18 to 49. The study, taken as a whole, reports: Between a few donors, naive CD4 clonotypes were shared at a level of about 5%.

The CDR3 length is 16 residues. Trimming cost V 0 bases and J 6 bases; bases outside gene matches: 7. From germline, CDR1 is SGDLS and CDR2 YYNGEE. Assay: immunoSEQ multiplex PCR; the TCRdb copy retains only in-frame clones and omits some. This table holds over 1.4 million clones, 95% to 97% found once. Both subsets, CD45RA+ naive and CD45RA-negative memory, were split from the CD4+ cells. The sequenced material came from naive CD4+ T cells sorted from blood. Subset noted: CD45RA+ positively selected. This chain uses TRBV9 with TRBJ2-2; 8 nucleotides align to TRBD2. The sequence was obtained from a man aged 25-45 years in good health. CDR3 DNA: TGTGCCAGCAGCGTAGTTCCAGCGGGAGTACCCGGGGAGCTGTTTTTT. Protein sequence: CASSVVPAGVPGELFF.